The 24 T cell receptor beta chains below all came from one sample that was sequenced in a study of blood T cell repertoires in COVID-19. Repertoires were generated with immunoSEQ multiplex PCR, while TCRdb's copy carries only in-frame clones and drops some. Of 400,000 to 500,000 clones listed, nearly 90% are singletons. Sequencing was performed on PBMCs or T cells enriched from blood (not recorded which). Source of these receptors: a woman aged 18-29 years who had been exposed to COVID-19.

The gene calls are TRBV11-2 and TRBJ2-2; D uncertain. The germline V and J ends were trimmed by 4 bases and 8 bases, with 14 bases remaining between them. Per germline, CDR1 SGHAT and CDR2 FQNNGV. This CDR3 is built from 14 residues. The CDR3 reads CASSSLQSRGELFF. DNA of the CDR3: TGTGCCAGCAGCTCACTTCAAAGCCGGGGGGAGCTGTTTTTT.

The CDR3, as DNA: TGTGCCATCAGTGAGGAGGCTAGCGGGCCTTACGAGCAGTACTTC. Translated, it gives CAISEEASGPYEQYF. The genes are TRBV10-3 and TRBJ2-7; 8 nucleotides agree with TRBD2. Germline assignment: CDR1 ENHRY and CDR2 SYGVKD. The V and J ends lost 2 bases and 4 bases, in that order; junction bases with no gene match: 7. CDR3 length: 15 amino acids.

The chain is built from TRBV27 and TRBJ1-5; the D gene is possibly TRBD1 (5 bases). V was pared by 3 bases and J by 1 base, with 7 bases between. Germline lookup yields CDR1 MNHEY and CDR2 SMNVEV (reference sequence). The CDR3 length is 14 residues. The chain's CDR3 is CASSFQGSNQPQHF. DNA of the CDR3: TGTGCCAGCAGTTTCCAGGGAAGCAATCAGCCCCAGCATTTT.

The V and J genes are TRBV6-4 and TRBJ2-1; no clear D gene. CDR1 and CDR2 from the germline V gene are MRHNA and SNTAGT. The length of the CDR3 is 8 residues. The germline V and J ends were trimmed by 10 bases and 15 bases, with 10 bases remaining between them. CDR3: CATDHRFF. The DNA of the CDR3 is TGTGCCACCGACCACAGGTTCTTC.

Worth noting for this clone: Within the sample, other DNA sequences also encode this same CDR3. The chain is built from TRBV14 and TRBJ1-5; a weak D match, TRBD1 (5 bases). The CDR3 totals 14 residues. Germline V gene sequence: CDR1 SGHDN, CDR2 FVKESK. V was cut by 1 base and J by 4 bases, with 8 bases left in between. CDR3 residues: CASSQGGGNQPQHF. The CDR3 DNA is TGTGCCAGCAGCCAAGGGGGGGGAAATCAGCCCCAGCATTTT.

The CDR3 loop reads CASSPEVSGNTIYF. The CDR3 DNA follows: TGTGCCAGCAGCCCGGAGGTCTCTGGAAACACCATATATTTT. The V call is TRBV6-5, the J call TRBJ1-3; D not resolved. V was pared by 6 bases and J by 0 bases, with 9 bases between. This CDR3 contains 14 residues. Germline assignment: CDR1 MNHEY and CDR2 SVGAGI.

The CDR3 bases are TGTGCCAGCAGTTTGTCCGTGGGGGGGGCTGAAGCTTTCTTT. Translating it yields CASSLSVGGAEAFF. The chain employs TRBV27 and TRBJ1-1; D possibly corresponds to TRBD1 (5 bases). Germline CDR1 is MNHEY and CDR2 is SMNVEV (reference sequence). The CDR3 loop spans 14 amino acids. The ends were cut back, 3 bases at V and 6 bases at J, with 14 bases in the middle.

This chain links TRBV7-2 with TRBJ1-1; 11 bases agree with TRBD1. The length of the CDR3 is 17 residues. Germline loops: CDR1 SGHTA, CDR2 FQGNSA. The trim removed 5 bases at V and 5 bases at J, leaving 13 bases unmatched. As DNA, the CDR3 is TGTGCCAGCAGCCCAAGGGACAGGGGGGTCTCTAAAACTGAAGCTTTCTTT. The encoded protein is CASSPRDRGVSKTEAFF.

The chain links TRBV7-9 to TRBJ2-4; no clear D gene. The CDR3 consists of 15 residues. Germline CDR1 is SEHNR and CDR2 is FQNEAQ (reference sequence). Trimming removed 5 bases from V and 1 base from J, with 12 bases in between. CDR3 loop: CASSPTTNAKNIQYF. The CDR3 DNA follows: TGTGCCAGCAGCCCCACGACAAATGCCAAAAACATTCAGTACTTC.

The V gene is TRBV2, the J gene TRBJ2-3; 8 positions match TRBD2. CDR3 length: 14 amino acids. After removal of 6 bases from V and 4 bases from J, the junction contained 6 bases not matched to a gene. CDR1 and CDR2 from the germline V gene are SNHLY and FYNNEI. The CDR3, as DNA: TGTGCCAGCAGGGGGACTAGGACCGCAGATACGCAGTATTTT. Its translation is CASRGTRTADTQYF.

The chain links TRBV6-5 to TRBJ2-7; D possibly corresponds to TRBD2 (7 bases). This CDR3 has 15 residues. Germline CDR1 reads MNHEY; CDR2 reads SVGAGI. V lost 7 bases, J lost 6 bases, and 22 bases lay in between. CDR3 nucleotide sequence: TGTGCCAGCACCAACGGGGGGCAGGGGAGGCGCGAGCAGTACTTC. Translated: CASTNGGQGRREQYF.

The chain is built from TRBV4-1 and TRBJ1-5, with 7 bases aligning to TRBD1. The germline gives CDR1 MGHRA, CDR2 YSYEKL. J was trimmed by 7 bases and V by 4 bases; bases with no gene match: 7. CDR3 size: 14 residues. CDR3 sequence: CASSLDRDPQPQHF. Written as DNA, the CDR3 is TGCGCCAGCAGCCTCGACAGGGACCCGCAGCCCCAGCATTTT.

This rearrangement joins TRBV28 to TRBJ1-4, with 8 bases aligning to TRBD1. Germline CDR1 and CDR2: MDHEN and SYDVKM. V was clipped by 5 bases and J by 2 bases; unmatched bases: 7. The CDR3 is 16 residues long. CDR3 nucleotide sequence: TGTGCCAGCAGTACTCCACAGGGGGTCACTAATGAAAAACTGTTTTTT. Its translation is CASSTPQGVTNEKLFF.

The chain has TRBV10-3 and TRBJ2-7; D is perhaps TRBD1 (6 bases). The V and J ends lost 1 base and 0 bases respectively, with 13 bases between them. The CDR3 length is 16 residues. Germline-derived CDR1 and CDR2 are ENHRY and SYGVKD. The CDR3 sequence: CAISELGAVSSYEQYF. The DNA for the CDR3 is TGTGCCATCAGTGAGTTGGGGGCCGTGAGCTCCTACGAGCAGTACTTC.

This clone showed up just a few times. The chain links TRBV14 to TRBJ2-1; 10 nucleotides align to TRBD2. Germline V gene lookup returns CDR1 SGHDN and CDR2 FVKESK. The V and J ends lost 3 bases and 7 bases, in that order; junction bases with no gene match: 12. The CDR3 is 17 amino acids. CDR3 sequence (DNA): TGTGCCAGCAGCCACACCCTGGGAGCGGGGGGGCTGAATGAGCAGTTCTTC. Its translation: CASSHTLGAGGLNEQFF.

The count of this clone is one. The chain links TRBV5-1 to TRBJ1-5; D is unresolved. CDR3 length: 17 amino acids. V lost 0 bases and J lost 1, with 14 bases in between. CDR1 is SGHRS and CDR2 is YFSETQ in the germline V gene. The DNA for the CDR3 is TGCGCCAGCAGCTTGGACGGGTCTCCCGCAAGCAATCAGCCCCAGCATTTT. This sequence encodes CASSLDGSPASNQPQHF.

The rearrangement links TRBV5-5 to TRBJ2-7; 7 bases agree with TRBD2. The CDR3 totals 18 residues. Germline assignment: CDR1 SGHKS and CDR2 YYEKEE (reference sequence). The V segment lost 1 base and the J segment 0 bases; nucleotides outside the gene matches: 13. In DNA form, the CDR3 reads TGTGCCAGCAGCTTGCGTGAGTATAAGCGGGGCCCCTCCTACGAGCAGTACTTC. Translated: CASSLREYKRGPSYEQYF.

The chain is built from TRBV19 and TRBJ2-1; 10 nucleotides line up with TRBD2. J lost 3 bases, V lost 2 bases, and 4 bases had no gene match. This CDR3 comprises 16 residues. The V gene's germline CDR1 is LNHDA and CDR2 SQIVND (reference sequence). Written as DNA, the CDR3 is TGTGCCAGTAGTATACTAGCGGGAGTGGTCTACAATGAGCAGTTCTTC. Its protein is CASSILAGVVYNEQFF.

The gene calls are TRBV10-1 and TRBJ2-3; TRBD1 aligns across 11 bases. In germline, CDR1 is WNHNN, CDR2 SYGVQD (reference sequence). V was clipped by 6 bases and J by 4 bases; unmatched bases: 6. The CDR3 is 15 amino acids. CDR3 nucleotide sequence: TGCGCCAGCAGCCGAGGACAGGGGGCGTCAGATACGCAGTATTTT. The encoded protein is CASSRGQGASDTQYF.

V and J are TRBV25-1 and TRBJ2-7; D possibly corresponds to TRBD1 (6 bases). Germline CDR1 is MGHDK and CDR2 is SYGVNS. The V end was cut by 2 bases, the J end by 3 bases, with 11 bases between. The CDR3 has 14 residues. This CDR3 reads CASSEGRGVYEQYF. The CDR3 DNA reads TGTGCCAGCAGTGAAGGCAGGGGAGTCTACGAGCAGTACTTC.

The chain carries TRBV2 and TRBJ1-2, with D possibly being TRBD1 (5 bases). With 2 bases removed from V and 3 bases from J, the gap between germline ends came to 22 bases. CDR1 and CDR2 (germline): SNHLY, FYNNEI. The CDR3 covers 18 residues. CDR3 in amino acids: CASSEWGIRGPLDYGYTF. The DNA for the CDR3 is TGTGCCAGCAGTGAATGGGGAATTAGGGGCCCCTTGGACTATGGCTACACCTTC.

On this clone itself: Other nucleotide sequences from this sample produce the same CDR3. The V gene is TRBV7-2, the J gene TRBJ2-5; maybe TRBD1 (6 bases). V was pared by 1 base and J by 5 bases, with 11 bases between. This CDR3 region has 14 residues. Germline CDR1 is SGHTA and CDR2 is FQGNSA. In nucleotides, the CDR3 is TGTGCCAGCAGCTTAGGAGGGGGAAGGGAGACCCAGTACTTC. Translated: CASSLGGGRETQYF.

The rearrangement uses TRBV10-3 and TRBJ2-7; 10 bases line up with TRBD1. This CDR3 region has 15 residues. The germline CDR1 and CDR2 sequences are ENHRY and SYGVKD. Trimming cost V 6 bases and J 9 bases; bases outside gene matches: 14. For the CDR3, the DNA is TGTGCCATCAGCCTAGGACAGGGGGGCTTTGTAGGGCAGTACTTC. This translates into CAISLGQGGFVGQYF.

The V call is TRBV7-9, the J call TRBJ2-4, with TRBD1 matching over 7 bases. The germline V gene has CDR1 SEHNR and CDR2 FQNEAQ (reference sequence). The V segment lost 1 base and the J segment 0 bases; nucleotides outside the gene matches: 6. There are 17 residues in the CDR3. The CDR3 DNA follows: TGTGCCAGCAGCTTAGGACAGGGTTTGCGAGCCAAAAACATTCAGTACTTC. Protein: CASSLGQGLRAKNIQYF.